These 9 T cell receptor beta chains were sequenced from one sample in a study of post-analysis software for immune sequencing data. Sequencing libraries made from TCR beta cDNA carried unique molecular identifiers. TCRdb reanalysed the PCR reads using MiXCR and keeps one entry per CDR3 protein. The sample holds 150,000 to 200,000 distinct CDR3 sequences, approximately 30% seen once. Whole-study results and caveats: Patients used four to six TRBV segments, including TRBV5-6, TRBV5-1 and TRBV20-1, more often than controls.

Antigen specificity for these receptors is unknown. The sequenced sample consisted of blood. The receptors stem from a girl aged 5-17 years with multiple sclerosis.

In its sample, this clonotype was seen a few times. The J gene is TRBJ1-5, the V gene TRBV10-3; TRBD1 matches 7 bases. V lost 6 bases, J lost 5 bases, and 7 bases stayed unmatched. The CDR3 sequence is 14 residues long. The germline gives CDR1 ENHRY, CDR2 SYGVKD. CDR3: CAISPDRQDQPQHF. The DNA for the CDR3 is TGTGCCATCAGCCCGGACAGGCAAGATCAGCCCCAGCATTTT.

This clonotype turned up a few times. This chain connects TRBV20-1 to TRBJ2-1; 7 bases map to TRBD1. There are 16 residues in the CDR3. Germline V gene lookup returns CDR1 DFQATT and CDR2 SNEGSKA (reference sequence). V shed 3 bases, J shed 6 bases, and the junction held 14 bases outside the gene matches. CDR3 sequence: CSARALTGEGPNEQFF. CDR3 nucleotides: TGCAGTGCTAGGGCCTTAACAGGGGAAGGGCCCAATGAGCAGTTCTTC.

The V and J genes are TRBV3-1 and TRBJ2-4; D perhaps matches TRBD2 (6 bases). Germline CDR1 and CDR2: LGHDT and YNNKEL (reference sequence). The CDR3 contains 13 residues. Trimming removed 6 bases from V and 8 bases from J, with 14 bases in between. Written as DNA, the CDR3 is TGTGCCAGCAGGTCAGGAGGGCAGGACATTCAGTACTTC. Translating it yields CASRSGGQDIQYF.

This clonotype was counted once. The chain uses TRBV19 and TRBJ1-5; TRBD1 matches at 8 bases. Germline V CDR1 and CDR2: LNHDA, SQIVND (reference sequence). The J segment lost 0 bases and the V segment lost 3 bases, leaving 7 bases of the junction unmatched. The CDR3 has 17 residues. CDR3 DNA sequence: TGTGCCAGTAGTATCCCCGGACAGGGACATAGCAATCAGCCCCAGCATTTT. As protein: CASSIPGQGHSNQPQHF. The full variable domain, rest sourced from reference TRBV19 and TRBJ1-5, is DGGITQSPKYLFRKEGQNVTLSCEQNLNHDAMYWYRQDPGQGLRLIYYSQIVNDFQKGDIAEGYSVSREKKESFPLTVTSAQKNPTAFYLCASSIPGQGHSNQPQHFGDGTRLSIL.

This rearrangement joins TRBV2 to TRBJ1-5; 8 bases map to TRBD1. Germline CDR1 is SNHLY and CDR2 is FYNNEI. This CDR3 has 15 residues. The V segment lost 0 bases and the J segment 7 bases; nucleotides outside the gene matches: 5. In DNA, the CDR3 is TGTGCCAGCAGTGAAGCCCTGACAGGGGTCCAGCCCCAGCATTTT. It yields the protein CASSEALTGVQPQHF.

Remarks on this clonotype: A single base separates this from a much larger clone, so it may be a read error. The chain recombines TRBV29-1 with TRBJ2-3; 7 bases are shared with TRBD2. The ends lost 4 bases at V and 1 base at J; junction bases unmatched: 14. The CDR3 is 17 amino acids. Germline lookup yields CDR1 SQVTM and CDR2 ANQGSEA. The CDR3 spells CSVVAGAIWWGTDTQYF. CDR3 DNA sequence: TGCAGCGTTGTGGCGGGAGCCATTTGGTGGGGCACAGATACGCAGTATTTT.

The table lists this clonotype with many counts. The chain uses TRBV7-9 and TRBJ1-2, with D maybe TRBD1 (5 bases). This CDR3 is built from 14 residues. Trimming shortened V by 5 bases and J by 5 bases, and 15 bases separated the two germline ends. CDR1 is SEHNR and CDR2 is FQNEAQ in the germline V gene (reference sequence). CDR3 protein: CASSLGWGKYGYTF. CDR3 sequence (DNA): TGTGCCAGCAGCCTGGGGTGGGGGAAGTATGGCTACACCTTC.

The chain is built from TRBV30 and TRBJ1-6; D is undetermined. Germline assignment: CDR1 GTSNPN and CDR2 SVGIG (reference sequence). V gave up 5 bases and J gave up 7 bases, with 15 bases separating them. The CDR3 has 14 residues. The CDR3 region is CAWDVQLVNSPLHF. CDR3 nucleotides: TGTGCCTGGGATGTACAGCTAGTAAATTCACCCCTCCACTTT.

This clonotype was seen ten or more times. This chain joins TRBV29-1 and TRBJ1-2; 8 bases are shared with TRBD1. With 5 bases clipped from V and 4 bases from J, the junction kept 9 bases outside the gene matches. Germline loops: CDR1 SQVTM, CDR2 ANQGSEA. CDR3 size: 14 residues. The CDR3 sequence is CSVKTGGRGYGYTF. Written as DNA, the CDR3 is TGCAGCGTTAAAACAGGGGGAAGGGGCTATGGCTACACCTTC.